The 19 T cell receptor beta chains in this list originate from one sample, sequenced in a study of shared clonotypes between healthy human individuals. The protocol was immunoSEQ multiplex PCR, while the TCRdb copy is restricted to in-frame clones and leaves out a portion. The repertoire holds about 960,000 clones, with less than 85% as singletons. Sequenced sample: memory CD4+ T cells sorted from blood. Subset: CD45RA-negative fraction. Receptors originate from a man aged 18-30 years in good health.

This clone was found a few times. The V call is TRBV18, the J call TRBJ1-5, with D maybe TRBD1 (6 bases). Germline values: CDR1 KGHSH, CDR2 LQKENI. The CDR3 has 15 amino acids. V was cut by 2 bases and J by 3 bases, with 11 bases left in between. CDR3 in amino acids: CASSPGPGVNQPQHF. The CDR3 nucleotides read TGTGCCAGCTCACCAGGTCCAGGGGTCAATCAGCCCCAGCATTTT.

The rearrangement joins TRBV7-9 to TRBJ1-6, with D possibly matching TRBD1 (6 bases). Looked up from germline, CDR1 is SEHNR and CDR2 is FQNEAQ (reference sequence). The CDR3 consists of 15 residues. Trimming pared 1 base from V and 6 bases from J, leaving 10 bases between. The CDR3 is CASSLEQGANSPLHF. Written as DNA, the CDR3 is TGTGCCAGCAGCTTAGAACAGGGAGCTAATTCACCCCTCCACTTT.

This clone showed up just once. This chain links TRBV7-2 with TRBJ2-2; 9 bases agree with TRBD2. The junction had 4 bases not matched to a gene; V was cut back by 3 bases and J by 2 bases. The germline CDR1 and CDR2 sequences are SGHTA and FQGNSA. The CDR3 loop spans 16 amino acids. CDR3 nucleotides: TGTGCCAGCAGCTTGACTAGCGGAATAAACACCGGGGAGCTGTTTTTT. It is translated as CASSLTSGINTGELFF.

The chain uses TRBV7-9 and TRBJ2-3; 9 positions agree with TRBD2. The CDR3 is 15 amino acids. From germline, CDR1 is SEHNR and CDR2 FQNEAQ (reference sequence). J gave up 8 bases and V 5 bases, and 11 bases lay outside the gene matches. CDR3 coding DNA: TGTGCCAGCAGCCCCGTTCAGCGGGAGGAAGGTACGCAGTATTTT. It specifies CASSPVQREEGTQYF.

In this sample, this clone turned up many times. V usage is TRBV27 and J usage is TRBJ2-7; D uncertain. CDR1 is MNHEY, CDR2 SMNVEV, per germline (reference sequence). V lost 6 bases and J 2 bases, leaving 17 bases between the germline ends. The length of the CDR3 is 15 residues. The CDR3 protein is CASSGFSRPPYEQYF. Written as DNA, the CDR3 is TGTGCCAGCAGCGGCTTCTCAAGGCCCCCCTACGAGCAGTACTTC.

The rearrangement links TRBV9 to TRBJ2-7; D might be TRBD2 (6 bases). The CDR3 has 12 residues. CDR1 and CDR2 (germline): SGDLS, YYNGEE. V shed 0 bases and J shed 6 bases, with 7 bases lying between them. In DNA, the CDR3 is TGTGCCAGCAGCGTAGACGGGGGCGAGCAGTACTTC. Translation: CASSVDGGEQYF.

The chain links TRBV5-5 to TRBJ1-2; D may be TRBD1 (5 bases). Germline CDR1 and CDR2: SGHKS and YYEKEE (reference sequence). The V end was cut by 1 base, the J end by 6 bases, with 10 bases between. This CDR3 is built from 13 residues. The CDR3 protein is CASSLFGGDGYTF. The CDR3 DNA reads TGTGCCAGCAGCTTGTTTGGGGGAGATGGCTACACCTTC.

V is TRBV28 and J is TRBJ2-7, with 8 bases identical to TRBD2. The junction had 10 bases not matched to a gene; V was cut back by 3 bases and J by 6 bases. This CDR3 has 15 residues. Germline CDR1 MDHEN, CDR2 SYDVKM. The CDR3 protein is CASSFRRIAGPEQYF. DNA of the CDR3: TGTGCCAGCAGTTTCCGAAGGATAGCGGGGCCCGAGCAGTACTTC.

With respect to this clone: Different DNA sequences within this sample yield the same CDR3. The chain is built from TRBV10-3 and TRBJ2-7, with D hard to call. The germline CDR1 and CDR2 sequences are ENHRY and SYGVKD. V lost 6 bases, J lost 3 bases, and 9 bases lay in between. CDR3 length equals 12 residues. Here the CDR3 reads CAISPTNYEQYF. The CDR3 DNA reads TGTGCCATCAGCCCAACTAACTACGAGCAGTACTTC.

To note about this clone: In the same sample, other DNA sequences code for this CDR3. The V gene is TRBV5-1, the J gene TRBJ1-6; D ambiguous. The V gene's germline CDR1 is SGHRS and CDR2 YFSETQ. Trimming cost V 2 bases and J 8 bases, with 11 bases left between them. This CDR3 contains 14 residues. The chain's CDR3 is CASSLGGADSPLHF. The CDR3 bases are TGCGCCAGCAGCTTAGGAGGAGCCGATTCACCCCTCCACTTT.

The genes are TRBV7-2 and TRBJ1-3; perhaps TRBD1 as D (6 bases). Trimming pared 2 bases from V and 1 base from J, leaving 9 bases between. Germline values: CDR1 SGHTA, CDR2 FQGNSA. CDR3 length: 15 amino acids. For the CDR3, the DNA is TGTGCCAGCAGCTTAATAGGGGGGTCTGGAAACACCATATATTTT. Its translation is CASSLIGGSGNTIYF.

Concerning this clone itself: A much larger clonotype is one base distant, so this may be a read error. Different DNA sequences within this sample yield the same CDR3. The chain employs TRBV6-6 and TRBJ1-3; no definite D call. V lost 4 bases, J lost 2 bases, and 3 bases lay in between. This CDR3 comprises 12 residues. Per germline, CDR1 MNHNY and CDR2 SVGAGI (reference sequence). The CDR3 sequence is CASSSPGNTIYF. CDR3 coding DNA: TGTGCCAGCAGTTCCCCTGGAAACACCATATATTTT.

This chain connects TRBV6-5 to TRBJ2-3; a weak D match, TRBD1 (7 bases). CDR3 size: 15 residues. Trimming removed 7 bases at V and 3 bases at J, with 17 bases between. Germline CDR1 is MNHEY and CDR2 is SVGAGI. The CDR3 DNA reads TGTGCCAGCACACCAGGGCCAGGGGGGACAGATACGCAGTATTTT. Amino acid sequence: CASTPGPGGTDTQYF.

The chain couples TRBV5-1 to TRBJ1-1, with a tentative D call TRBD1 (5 bases). Trimming removed 0 bases at V and 4 bases at J, with 13 bases between. Germline loops: CDR1 SGHRS, CDR2 YFSETQ. CDR3 size: 15 residues. The CDR3 is CASSLGPGLSTEAFF. The CDR3 coding sequence is TGCGCCAGCAGCTTGGGCCCAGGGTTGAGCACTGAAGCTTTCTTT.

As to this clone: This sample also contains other DNA sequences that code for the same CDR3. The chain links TRBV7-2 to TRBJ2-3; D is uncertain. Looked up from germline, CDR1 is SGHTA and CDR2 is FQGNSA. The CDR3 runs 11 residues. V was cut by 3 bases and J by 5 bases, with 3 bases left in between. In DNA, the CDR3 is TGTGCCAGCAGCTTGCGAGATACGCAGTATTTT. It is translated as CASSLRDTQYF.

This chain joins TRBV5-5 and TRBJ1-5; 8 bases are a match to TRBD1. CDR1 and CDR2 (germline): SGHKS, YYEKEE (reference sequence). CDR3 length: 15 amino acids. Trimming took 4 bases from V and 7 from J; bases not matched to a gene: 10. The CDR3 is CASSPDRVGTQPQHF. CDR3 DNA: TGTGCCAGCAGCCCGGACAGGGTGGGGACACAGCCCCAGCATTTT. The variable domain in full, with the rest retrieved from reference TRBV5-5 and TRBJ1-5, is DAGVTQSPTHLIKTRGQQVTLRCSPISGHKSVSWYQQVLGQGPQFIFQYYEKEERGRGNFPDRFSARQFPNYSSELNVNALLLGDSALYLCASSPDRVGTQPQHFGDGTRLSIL.

V usage is TRBV6-6 and J usage is TRBJ1-1, with D unclear. Between the trimmed V and J ends, which lost 7 bases and 1 base, there was a span of 10 bases. CDR1 is MNHNY and CDR2 is SVGAGI in the germline V gene (reference sequence). The CDR3 extends over 13 amino acids. In DNA, the CDR3 is TGTGCCAGCAAACGCAGTGAGAACACTGAAGCTTTCTTT. Its translation is CASKRSENTEAFF.

The rearrangement uses TRBV2 and TRBJ2-1, with D perhaps TRBD1 or TRBD2 (6 bases each). CDR1 and CDR2 from the germline V gene are SNHLY and FYNNEI. Trimming removed 3 bases from V and 5 bases from J, with 17 bases in between. The CDR3 spans 16 residues. The CDR3 bases are TGTGCCAGCAGTGATTGGGGGGCTAGGAGCCACAATGAGCAGTTCTTC. It yields the protein CASSDWGARSHNEQFF.

The chain employs TRBV5-1 and TRBJ2-7, with TRBD1 matching over 10 bases. CDR3 length equals 14 residues. After removal of 6 bases from V and 5 bases from J, the junction contained 8 bases not matched to a gene. The germline V gene encodes CDR1 SGHRS and CDR2 YFSETQ. CDR3 sequence reads: CASTPGQGKHEQYF. The DNA for the CDR3 is TGCGCCAGCACCCCGGGACAGGGGAAGCACGAGCAGTACTTC. The entire variable domain, with the rest obtained from reference TRBV5-1 and TRBJ2-7, is as follows: KAGVTQTPRYLIKTRGQQVTLSCSPISGHRSVSWYQQTPGQGLQFLFEYFSETQRNKGNFPGRFSGRQFSNSRSEMNVSTLELGDSALYLCASTPGQGKHEQYFGPGTRLTVT.